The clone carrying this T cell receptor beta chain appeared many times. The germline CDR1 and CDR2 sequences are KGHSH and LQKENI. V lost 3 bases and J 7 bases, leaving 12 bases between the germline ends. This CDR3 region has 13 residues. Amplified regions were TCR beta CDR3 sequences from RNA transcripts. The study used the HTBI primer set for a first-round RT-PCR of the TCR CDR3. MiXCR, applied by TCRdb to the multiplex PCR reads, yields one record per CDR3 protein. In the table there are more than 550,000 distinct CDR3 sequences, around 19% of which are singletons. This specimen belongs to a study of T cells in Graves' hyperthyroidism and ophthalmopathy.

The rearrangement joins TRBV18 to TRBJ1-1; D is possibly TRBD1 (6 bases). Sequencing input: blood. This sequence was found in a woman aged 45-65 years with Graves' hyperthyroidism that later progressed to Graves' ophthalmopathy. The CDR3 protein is CASSPGQSYEAFF. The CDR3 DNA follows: TGTGCCAGCTCACCCGGACAGTCCTATGAAGCTTTCTTT.